This T cell receptor beta chain is drawn from a study of OX40 agonist ivuxolimab in advanced cancers. This CDR3 spans 14 amino acids. CDR1 is ENHRY, CDR2 SYGVKD, per germline. J lost 0 bases, V lost 5 bases, and 3 bases had no gene match. Sequenced by immunoSEQ multiplex PCR; TCRdb stores in-frame clones only, minus some. The sample lists about 43,000 clones, more than 75% occurring once. A note on this clone: Its antigen is unknown.

Study-level results: People who partly responded at 0.1-3.0 mg/kg had some of the least clonal expansion seen. There were, on average, more expanded clones in CD8+ T cells than in CD4+.

This specimen consisted of CD4+ or CD8+ T cells sorted from blood, obtained in a trial of the OX40 agonist ivuxolimab. The chain employs TRBV10-3 and TRBJ1-2, with 7 bases identical to TRBD1. The TCR sequence derives from an adult with an advanced solid tumor such as melanoma, head and neck, liver or kidney cancer. For the CDR3, the DNA is TGTGCCATCAGTTTGGACAGGCCTAACTATGGCTACACCTTC. This gives the protein CAISLDRPNYGYTF.